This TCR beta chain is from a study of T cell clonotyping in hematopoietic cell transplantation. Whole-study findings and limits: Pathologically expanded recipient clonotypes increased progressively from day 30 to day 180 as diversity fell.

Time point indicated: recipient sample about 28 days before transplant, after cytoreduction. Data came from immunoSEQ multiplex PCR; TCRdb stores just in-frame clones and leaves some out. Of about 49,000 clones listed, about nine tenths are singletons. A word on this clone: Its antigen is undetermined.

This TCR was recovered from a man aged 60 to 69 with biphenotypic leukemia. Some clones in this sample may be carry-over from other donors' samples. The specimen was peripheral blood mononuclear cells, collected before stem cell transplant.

DNA of the CDR3: TGTGCCAGCAGCTTGGATGGCGGCTCCTACAATGAGCAGTTCTTC. It translates to CASSLDGGSYNEQFF. J is TRBJ2-1 and V is TRBV5-6; D unresolved. This CDR3 spans 15 amino acids. The V end was cut by 0 bases, the J end by 0 bases, with 7 bases between. Per germline, CDR1 SGHDT and CDR2 YYEEEE.